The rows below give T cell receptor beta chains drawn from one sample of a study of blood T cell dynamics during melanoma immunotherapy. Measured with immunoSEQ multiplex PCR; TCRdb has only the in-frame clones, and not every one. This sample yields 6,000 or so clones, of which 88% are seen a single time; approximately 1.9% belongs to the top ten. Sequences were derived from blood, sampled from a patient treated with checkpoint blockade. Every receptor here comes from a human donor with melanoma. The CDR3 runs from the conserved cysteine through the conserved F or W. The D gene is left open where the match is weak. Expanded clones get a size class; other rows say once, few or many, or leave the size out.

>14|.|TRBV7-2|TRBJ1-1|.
CASSLGGGNTEAFF
TGTGCCAGCAGCTTAGGGGGGGGGAACACTGAAGCTTTCTTT
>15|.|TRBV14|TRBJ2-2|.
CASSQVTGRTGELFF
TGTGCCAGCAGCCAAGTTACAGGGCGGACCGGGGAGCTGTTTTTT
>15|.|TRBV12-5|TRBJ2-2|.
CASGFGSTNTGELFF
TGTGCTAGTGGTTTTGGGTCCACGAACACCGGGGAGCTGTTTTTT
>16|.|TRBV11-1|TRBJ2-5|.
CASSPLSRGRQETQYF
TGTGCCAGCAGCCCCCTCTCCCGGGGTCGCCAAGAGACCCAGTACTTC
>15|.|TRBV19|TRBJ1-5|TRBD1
CASSIGRGGNQPQHF
TGTGCCAGTAGTATCGGCAGGGGGGGCAATCAGCCCCAGCATTTT
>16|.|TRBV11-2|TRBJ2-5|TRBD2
CASSFLLAGEGETQYF
TGTGCCAGCAGCTTCCTCCTAGCGGGGGAGGGGGAGACCCAGTACTTC
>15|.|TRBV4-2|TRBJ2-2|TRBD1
CASSGQEANTGELFF
TGTGCCAGCAGCGGACAGGAAGCGAACACCGGGGAGCTGTTTTTT
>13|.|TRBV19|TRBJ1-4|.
CASSITETEKLFF
TGTGCCAGTAGTATAACAGAAACTGAAAAATTGTTTTTT
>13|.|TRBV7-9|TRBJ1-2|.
CASSLGQIYGYTF
TGTGCCAGCAGCTTAGGACAGATCTATGGCTACACCTTC
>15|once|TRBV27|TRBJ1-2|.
CASSLHRDNNYGYTF
TGTGCCAGCAGTTTGCACAGGGACAATAACTATGGCTACACCTTC
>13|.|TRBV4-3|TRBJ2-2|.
CASSQTRTGELFF
TGCGCCAGCAGCCAAACCCGGACCGGGGAGCTGTTTTTT
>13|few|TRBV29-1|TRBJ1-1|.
CSVDRGVGTEAFF
TGCAGCGTTGACAGGGGAGTAGGCACTGAAGCTTTCTTT
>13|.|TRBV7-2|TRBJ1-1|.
CASSLVKGTEAFF
TGTGCCAGCAGCCTTGTGAAAGGCACTGAAGCTTTCTTT
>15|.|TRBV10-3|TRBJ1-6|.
CAISESRGTDSPLHF
TGTGCCATCAGTGAGTCACGCGGAACGGATTCACCCCTCCACTTT
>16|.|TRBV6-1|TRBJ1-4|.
CASSEAAGQGNEKLFF
TGTGCCAGCAGTGAAGCCGCAGGGCAGGGTAATGAAAAACTGTTTTTT
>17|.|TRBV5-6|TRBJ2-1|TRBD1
CASSATLQGSFYNEQFF
TGTGCCAGCAGCGCCACCTTACAGGGGTCTTTTTACAATGAGCAGTTCTTC
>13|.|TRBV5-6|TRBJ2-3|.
CASSLSGTDTQYF
TGTGCCAGCAGCTTGTCGGGCACAGATACGCAGTATTTT
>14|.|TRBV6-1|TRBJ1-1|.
CASIRAGRNTEAFF
TGTGCCAGCATACGGGCGGGGCGGAACACTGAAGCTTTCTTT
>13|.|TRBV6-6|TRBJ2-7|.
CASSRGSAYEQYF
TGTGCCAGCAGTAGGGGATCGGCCTACGAGCAGTACTTC
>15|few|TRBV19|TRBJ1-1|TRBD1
CASSISSGGIPEAFF
TGTGCCAGTAGTATCTCCTCAGGGGGTATCCCTGAAGCTTTCTTT
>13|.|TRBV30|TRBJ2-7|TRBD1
CAFTGGSTYEQYF
TGTGCCTTCACAGGGGGCTCTACCTACGAGCAGTACTTC
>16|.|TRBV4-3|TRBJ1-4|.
CASSQDLEGPGKKLFF
TGCGCCAGCAGCCAAGATTTGGAAGGGCCCGGCAAAAAACTGTTTTTT
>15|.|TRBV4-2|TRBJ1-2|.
CASSQEVTGPYGYTF
TGTGCCAGCAGCCAAGAGGTCACAGGGCCCTATGGCTACACCTTC
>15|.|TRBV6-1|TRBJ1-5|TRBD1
CASRVRTGPNQPQHF
TGTGCCAGCAGGGTGAGGACAGGGCCCAATCAGCCCCAGCATTTT
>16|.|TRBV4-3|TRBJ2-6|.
CASSQTGTSGANVLTF
TGCGCCAGCAGCCAAACCGGGACGTCCGGGGCCAACGTCCTGACTTTC
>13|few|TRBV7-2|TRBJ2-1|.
CASSAEGGREQFF
TGTGCCAGCAGCGCAGAAGGGGGAAGGGAGCAGTTCTTC
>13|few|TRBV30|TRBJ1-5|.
CAWRSRDGQPQHF
TGTGCCTGGAGGTCGAGGGACGGGCAGCCCCAGCATTTT
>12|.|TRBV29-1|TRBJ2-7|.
CSVVYGVGEQYF
TGCAGCGTTGTGTACGGAGTAGGGGAGCAGTACTTC
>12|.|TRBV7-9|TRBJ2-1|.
CASSPGGGEQFF
TGTGCCAGCAGTCCCGGGGGAGGAGAGCAGTTCTTC
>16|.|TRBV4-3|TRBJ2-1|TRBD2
CASSLRTSGAYNEQFF
TGCGCCAGCAGCCTAAGAACTAGCGGGGCCTACAATGAGCAGTTCTTC
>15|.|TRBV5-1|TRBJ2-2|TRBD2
CASHSGGRNTGELFF
TGCGCCAGCCATAGCGGGGGCCGAAACACCGGGGAGCTGTTTTTT